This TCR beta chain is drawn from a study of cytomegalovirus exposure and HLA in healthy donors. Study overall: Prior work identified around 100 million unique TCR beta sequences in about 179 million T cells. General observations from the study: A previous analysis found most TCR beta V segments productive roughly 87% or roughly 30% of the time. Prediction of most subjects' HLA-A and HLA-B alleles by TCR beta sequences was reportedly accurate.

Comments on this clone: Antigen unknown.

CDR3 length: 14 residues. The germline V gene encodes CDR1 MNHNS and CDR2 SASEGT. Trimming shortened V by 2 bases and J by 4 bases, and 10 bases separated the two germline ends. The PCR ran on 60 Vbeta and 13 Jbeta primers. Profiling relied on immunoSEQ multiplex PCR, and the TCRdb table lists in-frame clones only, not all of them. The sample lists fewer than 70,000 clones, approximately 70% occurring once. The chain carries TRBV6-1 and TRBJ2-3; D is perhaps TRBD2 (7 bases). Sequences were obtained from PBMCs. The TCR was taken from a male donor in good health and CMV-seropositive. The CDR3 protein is CASSEWEGADTQYF. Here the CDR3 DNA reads TGTGCCAGCAGTGAATGGGAGGGGGCAGATACGCAGTATTTT.